This T cell receptor (beta chain) was sequenced for a study of neurological immune-mediated disorders (dated by TCRdb to the late 2010s). Background on the whole study: Peripheral blood TCR-beta repertoires from HTLV-I-associated myelopathy (HAM/TSP) patients, multiple sclerosis patients and healthy controls were compared by UMI-based sequencing. The cohort included roughly 71 subjects: roughly 15 with HAM/TSP, around 34 with multiple sclerosis, and 20 healthy controls. The roughly 110 TCR-beta libraries covered PBMC samples along with longitudinal samples, technical triplicates, and paired sorted CD4+ and CD8+ T-cell subsets. Study-wide conclusions, independent of this receptor: No identical CDR3 amino acid sequences were shared among expanded clones across subjects, suggesting private TCR-beta repertoires in all groups. TCR clonal expansion was highest in HAM/TSP patients and lowest in MS patients, with MS patients falling below even healthy controls.

The healthy controls were volunteers from blood banks in Maryland, USA. Unsorted PBMC libraries were generated from 2 million PBMCs stored in RNAlater at -80 °C until RNA extraction. Peripheral blood was subjected to Ficoll-Hypaque density gradient centrifugation to isolate PBMCs, which were then cryopreserved in liquid nitrogen. cDNA was synthesized by template-switch 5'RACE using a primer carrying a 10-nucleotide random unique molecular identifier by which each TCR transcript was tagged. Each sequencing run produced over 190 million TCR-beta sequences covering 15-18 subjects. The RNeasy kit was used to extract total RNA. TCR-beta VDJ regions were amplified with primers for the TCR constant region and the 5'RACE anchor, using the KAPA Real-time Library Amplification kit. Sample indexes and Illumina adaptors were added in a first PCR, after which library yield was increased in a second PCR. After Ampure bead purification, the roughly 650 bp TCR product was size-selected on a 2% E-gel SizeSelection system. Library quality was checked on a Bioanalyzer, concentration was measured with Qubit, and libraries were quantified with the Kapa Library Quantification kit before pooling. An Illumina HiSeq 2500 was used to sequence the libraries paired-end at 2 x 150 bp. To increase sequence diversity, roughly 23-30% phiX was spiked into each library pool. The original pipeline was this. Quality-filtered reads were processed with the UMI-based MiGEC pipeline, which removed over 75% of raw TCR sequences during error correction. IMGT germline references were used for aligning VDJ genes, and each clonotype was defined as a unique CDR3 amino acid sequence together with its V-J genes. VDJtools evaluated clonal expansion, Shannon diversity and CDR3 relatedness (CalcPairwiseDistances, ClusterSamples); CLCbio workbench built phylogenetic trees. Using coefficient-of-variation modelling across technical triplicates, the study counted a clone as expanded if it had at least 8 unique UMIs. TCRdb reanalyzed the raw reads on its own, using fastp at Q25 for trimming and MiXCR for clone calling, and kept in-frame beta chains. Duplicate CDR3 protein sequences are folded into a single record with the most common DNA and genes. The V and J calls here are based on TCRdb, not the publication. The sample yields fewer than 85,000 distinct CDR3 sequences; 17% were counted once. The top ten clones comprise over 15% of the sample.

A note on this clonotype: Its antigen is currently not known. No base qualities exist here, and no much larger clone lies one base off it.

V was cut back by 0 bases and J by 3 bases, leaving a gap of 8 bases between them. The CDR3 runs 14 residues from the cysteine to the phenylalanine. Only the CDR3 portion is preserved as DNA: 42 bases, with reading frame beginning at the first base. Sequences MNHEY (CDR1) and SVGAGI (CDR2) are obtained from the germline V gene. The sequenced sample was PBMCs. The origin of this receptor is a woman aged 40 to 55 in good health. The chain couples TRBV6-5 to TRBJ1-2, with the D gene too uncertain to name. The sequenced DNA is TGTGCCAGCAGTTACTCGGGAGACCACTATGGCTACACCTTC. This encodes CASSYSGDHYGYTF.